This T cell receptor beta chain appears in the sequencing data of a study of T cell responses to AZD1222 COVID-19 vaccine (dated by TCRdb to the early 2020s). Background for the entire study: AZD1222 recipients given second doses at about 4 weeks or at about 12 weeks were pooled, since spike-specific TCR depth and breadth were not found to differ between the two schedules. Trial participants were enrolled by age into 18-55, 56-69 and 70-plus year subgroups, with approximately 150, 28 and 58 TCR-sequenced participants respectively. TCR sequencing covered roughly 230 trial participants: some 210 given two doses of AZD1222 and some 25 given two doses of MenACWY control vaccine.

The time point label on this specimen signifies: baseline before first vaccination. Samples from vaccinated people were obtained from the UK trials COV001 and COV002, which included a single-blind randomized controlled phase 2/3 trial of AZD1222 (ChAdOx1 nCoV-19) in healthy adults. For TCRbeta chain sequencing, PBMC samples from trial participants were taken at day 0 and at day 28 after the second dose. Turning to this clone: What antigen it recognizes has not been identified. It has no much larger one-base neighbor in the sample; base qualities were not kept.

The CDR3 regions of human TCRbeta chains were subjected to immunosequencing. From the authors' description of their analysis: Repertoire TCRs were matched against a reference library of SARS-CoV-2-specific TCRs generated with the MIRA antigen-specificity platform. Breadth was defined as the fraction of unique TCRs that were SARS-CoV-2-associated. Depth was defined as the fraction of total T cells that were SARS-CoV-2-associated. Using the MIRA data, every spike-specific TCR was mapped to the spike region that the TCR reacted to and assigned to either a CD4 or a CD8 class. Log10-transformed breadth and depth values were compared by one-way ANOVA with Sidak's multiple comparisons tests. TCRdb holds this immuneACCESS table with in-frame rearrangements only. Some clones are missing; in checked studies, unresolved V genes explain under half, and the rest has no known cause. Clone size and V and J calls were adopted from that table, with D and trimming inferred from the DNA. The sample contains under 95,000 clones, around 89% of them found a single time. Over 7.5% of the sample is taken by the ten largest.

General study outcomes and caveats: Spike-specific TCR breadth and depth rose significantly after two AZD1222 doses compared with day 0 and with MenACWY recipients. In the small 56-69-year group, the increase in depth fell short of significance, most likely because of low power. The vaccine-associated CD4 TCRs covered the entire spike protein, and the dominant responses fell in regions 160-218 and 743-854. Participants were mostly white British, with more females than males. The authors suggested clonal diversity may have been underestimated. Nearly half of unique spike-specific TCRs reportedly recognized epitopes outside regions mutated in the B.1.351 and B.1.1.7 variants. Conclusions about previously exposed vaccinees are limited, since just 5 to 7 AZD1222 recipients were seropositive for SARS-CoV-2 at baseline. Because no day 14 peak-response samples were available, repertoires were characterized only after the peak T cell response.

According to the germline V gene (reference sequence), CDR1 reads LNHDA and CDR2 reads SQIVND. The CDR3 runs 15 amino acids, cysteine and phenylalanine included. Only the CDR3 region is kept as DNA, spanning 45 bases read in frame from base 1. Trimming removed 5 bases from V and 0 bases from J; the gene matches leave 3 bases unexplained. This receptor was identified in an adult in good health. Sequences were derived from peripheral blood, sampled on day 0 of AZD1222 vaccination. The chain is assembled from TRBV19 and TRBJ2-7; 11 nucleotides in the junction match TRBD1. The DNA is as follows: TGTGCCAGTAGTTCCGGGACAGGGGGCTCCTACGAGCAGTACTTC. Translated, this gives CASSSGTGGSYEQYF.